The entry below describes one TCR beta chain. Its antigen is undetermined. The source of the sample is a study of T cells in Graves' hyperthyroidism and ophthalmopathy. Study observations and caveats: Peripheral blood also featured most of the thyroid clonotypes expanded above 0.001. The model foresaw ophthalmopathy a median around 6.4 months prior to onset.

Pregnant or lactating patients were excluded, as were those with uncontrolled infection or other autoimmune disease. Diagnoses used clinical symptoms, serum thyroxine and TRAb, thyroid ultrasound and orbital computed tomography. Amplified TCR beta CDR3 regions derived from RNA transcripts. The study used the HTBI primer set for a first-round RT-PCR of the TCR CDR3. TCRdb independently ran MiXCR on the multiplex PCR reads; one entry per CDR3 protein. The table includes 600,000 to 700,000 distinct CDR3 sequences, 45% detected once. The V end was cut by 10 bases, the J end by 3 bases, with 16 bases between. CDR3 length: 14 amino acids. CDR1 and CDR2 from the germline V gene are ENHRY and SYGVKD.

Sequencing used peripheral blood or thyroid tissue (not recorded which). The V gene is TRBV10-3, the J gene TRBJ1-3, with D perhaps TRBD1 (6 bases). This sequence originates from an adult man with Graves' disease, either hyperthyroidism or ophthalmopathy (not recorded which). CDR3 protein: CATQVAGVGNTIYF. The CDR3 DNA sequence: TGTGCCACCCAGGTCGCAGGGGTTGGAAACACCATATATTTT.